Each of the 6 T cell receptor beta chains below was sequenced from the same sample in a study of blood T cell repertoires in COVID-19. Data came from immunoSEQ multiplex PCR; TCRdb stores just in-frame clones and leaves some out. The data show 300,000 to 400,000 clones, with about nine tenths seen just once and roughly 8.9% held by the top ten. The sample was peripheral blood. Receptors originate from a man between 25 and 39 years old with COVID-19, enrolled during active disease.

The CDR3: CASSSTVSNQPQHF. DNA for the CDR3: TGTGCCAGCAGTTCGACAGTTAGCAATCAGCCCCAGCATTTT. The chain employs TRBV27 and TRBJ1-5; possibly TRBD1 for D (5 bases). This CDR3 contains 14 residues. Germline V CDR1 and CDR2: MNHEY, SMNVEV (reference sequence). V was shortened by 4 bases and J by 0 bases, with 7 bases between the two germline ends.

V is TRBV28 and J is TRBJ1-1, with a weak D call TRBD1 (6 bases). Trimming removed 7 bases from V and 3 bases from J, with 15 bases in between. Per the germline V gene, CDR1 is MDHEN and CDR2 is SYDVKM. The CDR3 has 14 residues. CDR3 loop: CASNTAGVYTEAFF. CDR3 nucleotides: TGTGCCAGCAATACGGCAGGGGTATACACTGAAGCTTTCTTT.

The chain couples TRBV6-5 to TRBJ1-2; 8 nucleotides match TRBD1. Germline trimming cut 5 bases from V and 6 bases from J; bases unmatched to any gene: 5. There are 13 residues in the CDR3. Germline lookup yields CDR1 MNHEY and CDR2 SVGAGI. CDR3 protein: CASSQAGGDGYTF. CDR3 coding DNA: TGTGCCAGCAGTCAGGCAGGGGGCGATGGCTACACCTTC.

The CDR3 here is CASSFRTRSDTQYF. CDR3 DNA sequence: TGTGCCAGCAGCTTTCGGACTAGATCCGATACGCAGTATTTT. The genes are TRBV7-3 and TRBJ2-3; the match to TRBD2 covers 7 bases. V lost 3 bases to trimming and J lost 6 bases; unmatched junction nucleotides: 6. The CDR3 sequence is 14 residues long. CDR1 is SGHTA, CDR2 FQGTGA, per germline.

Note on this clone: No DNA is shown, since the ends of the CDR3 on it are uncertain; the CDR3 is the one TCRdb lists. The chain employs TRBV9 and TRBJ2-7; TRBD1, as called in the table, went unchecked against the DNA. From germline, CDR1 is SGDLS and CDR2 YYNGEE. The CDR3 comprises 15 residues, both ends counted. The CDR3 sequence: CASSVGPGQLYEQYF.

V is TRBV11-3 and J is TRBJ2-4; 8 nucleotides match TRBD1. Germline-derived CDR1 and CDR2 are SGHNT and YENEEA. This CDR3 has 16 residues. J gave up 1 base and V 2 bases, and 4 bases lay outside the gene matches. The CDR3 here is CASSLQGAGAKNIQYF. In nucleotides, the CDR3 is TGTGCCAGCAGCTTACAGGGGGCAGGGGCCAAAAACATTCAGTACTTC.